This is a list of T cell receptor beta chains from one sample in a study of cytomegalovirus exposure and HLA in healthy donors. Generated by immunoSEQ multiplex PCR, the TCRdb table keeps only in-frame clones and is missing some. The sample lists about 130,000 clones, around 80% seen once, with roughly 6.8% in the top ten. The specimen was PBMCs. The origin of the receptors is a man in his forties or fifties in good health and CMV-seropositive. The CDR3 runs from the conserved cysteine through the conserved F or W. D genes are given only for firm matches. Only part of the rows carry a size: once, few, many, or a class if the clone is expanded.

D: NA
J: TRBJ1-3
V: TRBV9
size: NA
DNA: TGTGCCAGCAGCCTCGGGGACTTTGGAAACACCATATATTTT
CDR3: CASSLGDFGNTIYF

D: TRBD1
J: TRBJ1-1
V: TRBV29-1
size: NA
DNA: TGCAGCGTTCGGGACAGTAGGGAAGCTTTCTTT
CDR3: CSVRDSREAFF

D: TRBD2
J: TRBJ2-3
V: TRBV27
size: NA
DNA: TGTGCCAGCGCATATAGCGGGAGGGTAGATACGCAGTATTTT
CDR3: CASAYSGRVDTQYF

D: TRBD1
J: TRBJ2-7
V: TRBV5-1
size: NA
DNA: TGCGCCAGCAGCTTAAGACAGGGGGCGAGGTACGAGCAGTACTTC
CDR3: CASSLRQGARYEQYF

D: TRBD1
J: TRBJ2-2
V: TRBV2
size: NA
DNA: TGTGCCAGCAGTGAAGGGACAGGGAGGATCGGGGAGCTGTTTTTT
CDR3: CASSEGTGRIGELFF

D: NA
J: TRBJ1-2
V: TRBV5-8
size: few
DNA: TGTGCCAGCAGCCAGGTTAACTATGGCTACACCTTC
CDR3: CASSQVNYGYTF

D: NA
J: TRBJ1-1
V: TRBV7-9
size: few
DNA: TGTGCCAGCAGCTCACCCTTTCTCAGTGGCAACACTGAAGCTTTCTTT
CDR3: CASSSPFLSGNTEAFF

D: NA
J: TRBJ1-5
V: TRBV28
size: NA
DNA: TGTGCCAGCAGAATCGCCAGTCAGCCCCAGCATTTT
CDR3: CASRIASQPQHF

D: NA
J: TRBJ1-4
V: TRBV30
size: NA
DNA: TGTGCCGTCAGGATATCTAATGAAAAACTGTTTTTT
CDR3: CAVRISNEKLFF

D: NA
J: TRBJ1-5
V: TRBV30
size: NA
DNA: TGTGCCTGGTCCCGGGACACTGCGCGTCCGCCCCAGCATTTT
CDR3: CAWSRDTARPPQHF

D: TRBD1
J: TRBJ1-6
V: TRBV5-1
size: NA
DNA: TGCGCCAGCAGCTTTCTGACCGGGACAGATAATTCACCCCTCCACTTT
CDR3: CASSFLTGTDNSPLHF

D: TRBD2
J: TRBJ2-1
V: TRBV6-1
size: NA
DNA: TGTGCCAGCAAACTAGCGGGATCTAACAATGAGCAGTTCTTC
CDR3: CASKLAGSNNEQFF

D: NA
J: TRBJ1-6
V: TRBV5-1
size: NA
DNA: TGCGCCAGCAGCTTGGGACAGAGCTATAATTCACCCCTCCACTTT
CDR3: CASSLGQSYNSPLHF

D: TRBD2
J: TRBJ2-1
V: TRBV27
size: NA
DNA: TGTGCCAGCAGGGCGGGACTAGCGGGAGGGCCATACAATGAGCAGTTCTTC
CDR3: CASRAGLAGGPYNEQFF

D: TRBD2
J: TRBJ2-1
V: TRBV6-6
size: NA
DNA: TGTGCCAGCAGCAAGGGACTAGCGGGAGATAATGAGCAGTTCTTC
CDR3: CASSKGLAGDNEQFF

D: NA
J: TRBJ1-4
V: TRBV19
size: NA
DNA: TGTGCCAGCCTCAACATTGCAACTAATGAAAAACTGTTTTTT
CDR3: CASLNIATNEKLFF

D: NA
J: TRBJ2-7
V: TRBV2
size: NA
DNA: TGTGCCAGCATGTCCCTAGGCGGGGAGCAGTACTTC
CDR3: CASMSLGGEQYF

D: TRBD1
J: TRBJ1-5
V: TRBV27
size: NA
DNA: TGTGCCAGCAGTCCTTGGACAGGGAATAGCAATCAGCCCCAGCATTTT
CDR3: CASSPWTGNSNQPQHF

D: NA
J: TRBJ2-3
V: TRBV2
size: NA
DNA: TGTGCCTTCCATTCGGGCACAGATACGCAGTATTTT
CDR3: CAFHSGTDTQYF

D: TRBD2
J: TRBJ2-7
V: TRBV5-1
size: NA
DNA: TGCGCCAGCAGCTTTACTAGCGGGAGCTTCTACGAGCAGTACTTC
CDR3: CASSFTSGSFYEQYF

D: TRBD1
J: TRBJ2-5
V: TRBV4-1
size: NA
DNA: TGCGCCAGCAGCCGAAGGAGTGGACAGGGAACCTCAGAGACCCAGTACTTC
CDR3: CASSRRSGQGTSETQYF

D: TRBD2
J: TRBJ2-1
V: TRBV19
size: NA
DNA: TGTGCCAGTTCTAGCGGCTCCTACAATGAGCAGTTCTTC
CDR3: CASSSGSYNEQFF

D: NA
J: TRBJ1-1
V: TRBV5-1
size: NA
DNA: TGCGCCAGCAGCATCCTAGGGGCGCGGACTGAAGCTTTCTTT
CDR3: CASSILGARTEAFF

D: NA
J: TRBJ2-7
V: TRBV4-2
size: NA
DNA: TGTGCCAGCAGCCAAGAGGGAGCGGGTTCTTGCGAGCAGTACTTC
CDR3: CASSQEGAGSCEQYF

D: NA
J: TRBJ1-2
V: TRBV27
size: NA
DNA: TGTGCCAGCAGTTTCCGGTCGGGGAATTCCAACTATGGCTACACCTTC
CDR3: CASSFRSGNSNYGYTF

D: TRBD2
J: TRBJ2-2
V: TRBV2
size: NA
DNA: TGTGCCAGCAACCAGCGGGAGAACACCGGGGAGCTGTTTTTT
CDR3: CASNQRENTGELFF

D: TRBD1
J: TRBJ2-7
V: TRBV27
size: NA
DNA: TGTGCCAGCCCTCCCCCCGTGACAGGGGCCCGCGAGCAGTACTTC
CDR3: CASPPPVTGAREQYF

D: TRBD2
J: TRBJ2-1
V: TRBV7-3
size: NA
DNA: TGTGCCAGCAGCCCGAGACTAGCGGGAGGGGGTGAGCAGTTCTTC
CDR3: CASSPRLAGGGEQFF

D: TRBD2
J: TRBJ2-3
V: TRBV9
size: once
DNA: TGTGCCAGCAGCGTAACTAGCGGGTCAGATACGCAGTATTTT
CDR3: CASSVTSGSDTQYF